These 6 T cell receptor beta chains were all obtained from the same sample, sequenced in a study of shared clonotypes between healthy human individuals. Data came from immunoSEQ multiplex PCR; TCRdb stores just in-frame clones and leaves some out. The sample lists approximately 180,000 clones; approximately 92% were seen once. The specimen was naive CD4+ T cells sorted from blood. Subset described: CD45RA+ positively selected. The receptors were gathered from a woman under 40 in good health.

The genes are TRBV7-8 and TRBJ2-7; tentatively, D is TRBD2 (5 bases). Germline-derived CDR1 and CDR2 are SGHVS and FQNEAQ. V lost 4 bases, J lost 4 bases, and 14 bases lay in between. This CDR3 region has 14 residues. CDR3 residues: CASSSELLGYEQYF. The CDR3 region has the DNA TGTGCCAGCAGCTCCGAACTACTAGGTTACGAGCAGTACTTC.

J is TRBJ2-7 and V is TRBV7-9; D is undetermined. Trimming took off 7 bases at V and 7 bases at J, with 14 bases between the two ends. Germline V gene data show CDR1 as SEHNR and CDR2 as FQNEAQ (reference sequence). The CDR3 has 12 amino acids. In DNA form, the CDR3 reads TGTGCCAGCACCATAACTGGGGTGGAGCAGTACTTC. It specifies CASTITGVEQYF.

The CDR3 here is CASSQDGYEQYF. In DNA, the CDR3 is TGTGCCAGCAGCCAGGACGGATACGAGCAGTACTTC. V is TRBV11-1 and J is TRBJ2-7, with D uncertain. The CDR3 is 12 residues long. V lost 5 bases, J lost 4 bases, and 9 bases lay in between. CDR1 is SGHAT and CDR2 is FQDESV in the germline V gene (reference sequence).

The gene calls are TRBV7-8 and TRBJ2-2; 16 bases agree with TRBD2. CDR3 size: 16 residues. The germline V gene encodes CDR1 SGHVS and CDR2 FQNEAQ. The J segment lost 8 bases and the V segment lost 4 bases, leaving 4 bases of the junction unmatched. CDR3 in amino acids: CASSSGLAGGQGELFF. The CDR3 DNA is TGTGCCAGCAGCTCGGGACTAGCGGGAGGGCAGGGGGAGCTGTTTTTT.

The chain combines TRBV30 with TRBJ1-4, with 9 bases fitting TRBD1. The CDR3 has 14 amino acids. Germline CDR1 GTSNPN, CDR2 SVGIG (reference sequence). V lost 5 bases and J lost 5; bases outside the gene matches: 6. The CDR3, as DNA: TGTGCCTGGGCCCGACAGGGGGGGAATGAAAAACTGTTTTTT. Protein sequence: CAWARQGGNEKLFF.

The chain employs TRBV5-4 and TRBJ1-1, with D possibly being TRBD1 (5 bases). Germline values: CDR1 SGHNT, CDR2 YYREEE (reference sequence). V lost 4 bases, J lost 5 bases, and 12 bases lay in between. CDR3 size: 13 residues. CDR3 in amino acids: CASSHERGTEAFF. The DNA for the CDR3 is TGTGCCAGCAGCCATGAAAGGGGAACTGAAGCTTTCTTT.